A single T cell receptor beta chain is shown here with its context. The antigen is undetermined. In germline, CDR1 is SGHTA, CDR2 FQGNSA. V shed 2 bases and J shed 5 bases, with 19 bases lying between them. The CDR3 extends over 16 amino acids. These data originate in a study of shared clonotypes between healthy human individuals. As for the study in general: A couple of female and a few male donors aged 18 to 49 were enrolled.

When replicate PCRs were run on sorted subsets, they used 150 to 200 ng DNA, approximately 33,000 T cell genomes. Only in-frame clones appear in the TCRdb table, and some are missing; sequencing was by immunoSEQ multiplex PCR. The table has 2 million to 3 million clones, 90% to 95% seen once. Broader study findings: Large sequencing depth failed to make sorted-subset sequencing complete, rarefaction showed. Clonotype sharing levels among donors were expected to vary with sequencing depth.

The sequenced sample was naive CD4+ T cells from PBMCs. Subset reported: CD45RA+ positively selected. This clonotype was obtained from a man between 18 and 29 years old in good health. Some clones in this sample may be carry-over from other donors' samples. This rearrangement joins TRBV7-2 to TRBJ2-7, with a possible D match to TRBD2 (6 bases). The CDR3 DNA sequence: TGTGCCAGCAGCTTACGGGTTGGAGGGGAAGCCAACGAGCAGTACTTC. Residues: CASSLRVGGEANEQYF.